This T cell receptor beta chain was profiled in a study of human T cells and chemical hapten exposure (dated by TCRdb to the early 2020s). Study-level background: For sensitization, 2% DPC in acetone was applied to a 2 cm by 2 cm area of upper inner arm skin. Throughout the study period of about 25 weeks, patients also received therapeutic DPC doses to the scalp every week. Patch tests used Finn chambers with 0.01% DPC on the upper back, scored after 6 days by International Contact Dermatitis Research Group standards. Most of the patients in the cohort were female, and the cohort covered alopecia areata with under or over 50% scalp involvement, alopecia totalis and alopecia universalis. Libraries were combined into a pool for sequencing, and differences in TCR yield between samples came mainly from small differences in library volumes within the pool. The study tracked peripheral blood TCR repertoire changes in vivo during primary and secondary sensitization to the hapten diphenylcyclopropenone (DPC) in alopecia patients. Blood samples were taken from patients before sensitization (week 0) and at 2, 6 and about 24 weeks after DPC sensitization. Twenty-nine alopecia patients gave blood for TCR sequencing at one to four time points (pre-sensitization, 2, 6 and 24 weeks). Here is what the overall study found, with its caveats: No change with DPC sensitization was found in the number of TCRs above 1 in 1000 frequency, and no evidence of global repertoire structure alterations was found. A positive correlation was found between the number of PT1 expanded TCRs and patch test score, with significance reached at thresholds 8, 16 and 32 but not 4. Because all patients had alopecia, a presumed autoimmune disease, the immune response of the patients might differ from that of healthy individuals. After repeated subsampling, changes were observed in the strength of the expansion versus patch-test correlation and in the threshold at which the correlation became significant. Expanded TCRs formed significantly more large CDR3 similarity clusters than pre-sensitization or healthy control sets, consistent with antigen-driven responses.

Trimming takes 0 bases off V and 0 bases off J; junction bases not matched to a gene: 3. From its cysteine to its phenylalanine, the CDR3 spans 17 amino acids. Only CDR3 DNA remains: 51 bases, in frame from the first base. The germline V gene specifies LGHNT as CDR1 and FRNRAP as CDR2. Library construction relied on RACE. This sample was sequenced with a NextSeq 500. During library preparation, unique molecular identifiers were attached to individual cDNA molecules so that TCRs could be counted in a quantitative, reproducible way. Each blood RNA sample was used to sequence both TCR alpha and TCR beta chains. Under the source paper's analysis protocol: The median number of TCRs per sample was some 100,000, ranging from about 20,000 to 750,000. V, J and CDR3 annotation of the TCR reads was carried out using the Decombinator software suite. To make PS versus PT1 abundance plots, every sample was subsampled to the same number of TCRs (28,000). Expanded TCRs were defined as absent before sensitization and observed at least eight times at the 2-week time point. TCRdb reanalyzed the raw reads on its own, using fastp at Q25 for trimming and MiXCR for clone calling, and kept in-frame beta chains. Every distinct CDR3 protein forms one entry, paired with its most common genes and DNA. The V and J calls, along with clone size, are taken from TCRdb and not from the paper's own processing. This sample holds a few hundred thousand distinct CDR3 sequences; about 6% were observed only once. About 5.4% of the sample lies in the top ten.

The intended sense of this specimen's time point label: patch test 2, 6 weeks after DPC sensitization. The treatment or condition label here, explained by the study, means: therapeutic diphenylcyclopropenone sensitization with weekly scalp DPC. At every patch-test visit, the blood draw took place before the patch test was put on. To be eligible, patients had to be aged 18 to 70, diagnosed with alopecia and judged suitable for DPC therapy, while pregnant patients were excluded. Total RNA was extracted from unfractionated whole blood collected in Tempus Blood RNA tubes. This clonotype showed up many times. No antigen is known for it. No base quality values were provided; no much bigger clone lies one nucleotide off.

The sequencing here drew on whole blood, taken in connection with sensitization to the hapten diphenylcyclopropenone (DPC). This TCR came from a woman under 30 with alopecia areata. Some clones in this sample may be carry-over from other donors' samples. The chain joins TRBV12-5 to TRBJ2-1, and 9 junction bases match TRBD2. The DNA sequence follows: TGTGCTAGTGGTTTGGTAGAGGGACTAGCCTCCTACAATGAGCAGTTCTTC. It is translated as CASGLVEGLASYNEQFF.